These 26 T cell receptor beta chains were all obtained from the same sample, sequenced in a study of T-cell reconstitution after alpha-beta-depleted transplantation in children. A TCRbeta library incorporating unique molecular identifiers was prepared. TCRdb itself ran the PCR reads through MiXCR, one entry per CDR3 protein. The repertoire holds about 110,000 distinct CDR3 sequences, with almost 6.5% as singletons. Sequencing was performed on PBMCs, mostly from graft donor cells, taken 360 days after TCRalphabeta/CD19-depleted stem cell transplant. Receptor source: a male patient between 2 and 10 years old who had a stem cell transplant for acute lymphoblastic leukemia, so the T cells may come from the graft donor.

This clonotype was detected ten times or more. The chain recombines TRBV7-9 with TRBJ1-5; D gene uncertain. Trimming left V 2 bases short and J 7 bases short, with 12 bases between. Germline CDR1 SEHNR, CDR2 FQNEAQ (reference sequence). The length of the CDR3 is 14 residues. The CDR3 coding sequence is TGTGCCAGCAGCTTAAAGGCTGTAAGACAGCCCCAGCATTTT. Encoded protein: CASSLKAVRQPQHF.

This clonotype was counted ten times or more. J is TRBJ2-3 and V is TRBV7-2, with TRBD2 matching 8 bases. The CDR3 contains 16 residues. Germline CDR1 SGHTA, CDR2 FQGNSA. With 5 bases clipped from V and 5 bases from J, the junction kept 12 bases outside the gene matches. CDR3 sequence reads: CASSPPGLAGRDTQYF. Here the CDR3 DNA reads TGTGCCAGCAGCCCCCCCGGACTAGCTGGGAGAGATACGCAGTATTTT.

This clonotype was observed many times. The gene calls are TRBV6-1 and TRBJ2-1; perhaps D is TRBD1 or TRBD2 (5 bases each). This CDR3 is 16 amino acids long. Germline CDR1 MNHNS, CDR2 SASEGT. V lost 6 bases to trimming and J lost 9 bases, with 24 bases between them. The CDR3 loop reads CASSSSVGLGAFEQFF. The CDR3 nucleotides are TGTGCCAGCAGCTCTTCCGTTGGACTCGGGGCCTTTGAGCAGTTCTTC.

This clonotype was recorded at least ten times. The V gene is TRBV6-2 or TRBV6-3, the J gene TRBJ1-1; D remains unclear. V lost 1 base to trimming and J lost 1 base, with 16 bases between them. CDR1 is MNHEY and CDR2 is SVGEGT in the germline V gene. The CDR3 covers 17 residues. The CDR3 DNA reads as TGTGCCAGCAGTTACTACGAGGGATGGCCGCCGAACACTGAAGCTTTCTTT. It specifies CASSYYEGWPPNTEAFF.

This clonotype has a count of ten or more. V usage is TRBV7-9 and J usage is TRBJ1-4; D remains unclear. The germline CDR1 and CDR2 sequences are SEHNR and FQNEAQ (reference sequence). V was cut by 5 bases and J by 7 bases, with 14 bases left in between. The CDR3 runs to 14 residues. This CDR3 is CASSRTPSGEKLFF. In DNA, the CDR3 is TGTGCCAGCAGCAGGACTCCCTCGGGTGAAAAACTGTTTTTT.

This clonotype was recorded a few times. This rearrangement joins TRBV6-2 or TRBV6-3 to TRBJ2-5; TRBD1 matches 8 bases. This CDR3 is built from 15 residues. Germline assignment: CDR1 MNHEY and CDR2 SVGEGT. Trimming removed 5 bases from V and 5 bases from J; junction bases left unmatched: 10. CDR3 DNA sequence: TGTGCCAGCAGTCAGGACAGGGCCGGGAAGGAGACCCAGTACTTC. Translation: CASSQDRAGKETQYF.

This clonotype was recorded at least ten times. The CDR3: CASSLSRTVRAGLSYEQYF. CDR3 in DNA: TGTGCCAGCAGCTTATCCCGTACGGTGAGGGCCGGCCTTTCCTACGAGCAGTACTTC. The chain links TRBV7-6 to TRBJ2-7; a weak D match, TRBD2 (5 bases). Trimming left V 2 bases short and J 1 base short, with 24 bases between. Germline CDR1 SGHVS, CDR2 FNYEAQ. This CDR3 comprises 19 residues. Together with reference TRBV7-6 and TRBJ2-7, the CDR3 gives the full variable domain: GAGVSQSPRYKVTKRGQDVALRCDPISGHVSLYWYRQALGQGPEFLTYFNYEAQQDKSGLPNDRFSAERPEGSISTLTIQRTEQRDSAMYRCASSLSRTVRAGLSYEQYFGPGTRLTVT.

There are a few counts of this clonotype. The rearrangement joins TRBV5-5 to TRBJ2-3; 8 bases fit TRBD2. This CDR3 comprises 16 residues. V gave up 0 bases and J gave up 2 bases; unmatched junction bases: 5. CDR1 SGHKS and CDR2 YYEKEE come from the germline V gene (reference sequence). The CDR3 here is CASSLGAGANTDTQYF. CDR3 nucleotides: TGTGCCAGCAGCTTGGGAGCGGGGGCCAACACAGATACGCAGTATTTT. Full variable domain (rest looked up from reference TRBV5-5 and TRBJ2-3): DAGVTQSPTHLIKTRGQQVTLRCSPISGHKSVSWYQQVLGQGPQFIFQYYEKEERGRGNFPDRFSARQFPNYSSELNVNALLLGDSALYLCASSLGAGANTDTQYFGPGTRLTVL.

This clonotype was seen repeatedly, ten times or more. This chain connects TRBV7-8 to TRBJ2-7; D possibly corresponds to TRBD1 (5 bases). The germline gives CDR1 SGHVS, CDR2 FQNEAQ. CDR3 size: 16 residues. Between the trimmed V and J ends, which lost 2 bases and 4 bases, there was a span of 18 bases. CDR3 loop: CASSLTAGLSGYEQYF. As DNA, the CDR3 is TGTGCCAGCAGCTTAACGGCAGGGTTATCAGGGTACGAGCAGTACTTC.

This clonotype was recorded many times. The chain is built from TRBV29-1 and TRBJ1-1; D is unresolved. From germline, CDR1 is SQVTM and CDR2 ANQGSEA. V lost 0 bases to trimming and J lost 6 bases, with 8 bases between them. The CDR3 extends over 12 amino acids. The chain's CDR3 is CSVEDLTAEAFF. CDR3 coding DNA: TGCAGCGTTGAAGATCTTACGGCTGAAGCTTTCTTT.

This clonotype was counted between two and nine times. CDR3 nucleotide sequence: TGTGCCAGCAGCCCTGGACCGGCCCCCTACGAGCAGTACTTC. Translating gives CASSPGPAPYEQYF. The V and J genes are TRBV9 and TRBJ2-7; no clear D. V dropped 4 bases and J dropped 2 bases, with 13 bases sitting between them. The CDR3 contains 14 residues. In germline, CDR1 is SGDLS, CDR2 YYNGEE.

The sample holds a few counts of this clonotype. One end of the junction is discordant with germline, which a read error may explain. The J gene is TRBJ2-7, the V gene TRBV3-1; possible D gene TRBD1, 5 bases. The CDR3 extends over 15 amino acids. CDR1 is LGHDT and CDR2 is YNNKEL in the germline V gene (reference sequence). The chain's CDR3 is CASCQDPGWRYEQYF. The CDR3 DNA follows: TGTGCCAGCTGCCAAGATCCAGGGTGGCGTTACGAGCAGTACTTC.

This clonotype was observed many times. The CDR3 DNA is TGTGCCAGCTGTTGGGGCAGGGCCGAGCAGTACTTC. Amino acid sequence: CASCWGRAEQYF. The chain links TRBV12-3 or TRBV12-4 to TRBJ2-7; D possibly corresponds to TRBD1 (5 bases). The CDR3 sequence is 12 residues long. V was shortened by 8 bases and J by 6 bases, with 14 bases between the two germline ends.

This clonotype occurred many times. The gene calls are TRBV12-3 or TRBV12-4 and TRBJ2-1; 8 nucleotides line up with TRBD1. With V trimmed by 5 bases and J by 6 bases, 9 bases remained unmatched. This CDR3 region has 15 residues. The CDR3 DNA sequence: TGTGCCAGCAGTCCCCGGGACAGGAAGGGCAATGAGCAGTTCTTC. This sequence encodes CASSPRDRKGNEQFF.

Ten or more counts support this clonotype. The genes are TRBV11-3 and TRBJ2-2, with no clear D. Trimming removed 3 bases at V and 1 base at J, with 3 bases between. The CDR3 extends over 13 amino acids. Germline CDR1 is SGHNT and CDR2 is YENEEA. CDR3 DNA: TGTGCCAGCAGCTTGATGAACACCGGGGAGCTGTTTTTT. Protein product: CASSLMNTGELFF.

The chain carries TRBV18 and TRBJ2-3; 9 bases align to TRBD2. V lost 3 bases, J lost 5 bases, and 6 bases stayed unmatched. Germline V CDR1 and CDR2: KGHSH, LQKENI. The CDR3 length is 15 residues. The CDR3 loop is CASSPTSGRGDTQYF. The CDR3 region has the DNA TGTGCCAGCTCACCGACTAGCGGCCGAGGAGATACGCAGTATTTT.

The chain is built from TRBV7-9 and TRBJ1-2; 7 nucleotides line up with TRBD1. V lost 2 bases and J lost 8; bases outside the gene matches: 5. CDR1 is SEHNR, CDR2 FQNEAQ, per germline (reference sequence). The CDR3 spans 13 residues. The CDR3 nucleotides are TGTGCCAGCAGCTTAACAGGGGAGAAAGGCTACACCTTC. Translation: CASSLTGEKGYTF.

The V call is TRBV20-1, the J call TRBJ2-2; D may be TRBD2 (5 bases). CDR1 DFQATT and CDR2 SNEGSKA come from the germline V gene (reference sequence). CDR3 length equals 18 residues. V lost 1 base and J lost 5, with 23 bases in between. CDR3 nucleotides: TGCAGTGCTAGAGTCGGACTTGGGGAAGTAGCCCCTACCGGGGAGCTGTTTTTT. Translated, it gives CSARVGLGEVAPTGELFF.

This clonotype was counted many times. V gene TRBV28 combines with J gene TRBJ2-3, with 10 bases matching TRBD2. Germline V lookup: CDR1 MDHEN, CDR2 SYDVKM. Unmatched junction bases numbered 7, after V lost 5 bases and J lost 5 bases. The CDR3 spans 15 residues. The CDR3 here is CASSAELAGRDTQYF. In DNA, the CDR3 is TGTGCCAGCAGTGCCGAACTAGCGGGGAGAGATACGCAGTATTTT.

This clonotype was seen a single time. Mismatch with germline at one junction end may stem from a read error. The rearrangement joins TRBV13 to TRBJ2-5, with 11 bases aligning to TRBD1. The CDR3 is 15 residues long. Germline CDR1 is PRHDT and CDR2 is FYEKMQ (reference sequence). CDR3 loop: CVSSLGQGAMETQYF. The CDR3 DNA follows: TGTGTCAGCAGCTTAGGACAGGGGGCGATGGAGACCCAGTACTTC.

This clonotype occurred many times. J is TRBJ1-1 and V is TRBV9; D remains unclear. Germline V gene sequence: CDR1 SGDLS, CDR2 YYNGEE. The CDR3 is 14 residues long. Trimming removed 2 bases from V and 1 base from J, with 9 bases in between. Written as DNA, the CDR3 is TGTGCCAGCAGCGTTGGACGTTCGAACACTGAAGCTTTCTTT. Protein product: CASSVGRSNTEAFF.

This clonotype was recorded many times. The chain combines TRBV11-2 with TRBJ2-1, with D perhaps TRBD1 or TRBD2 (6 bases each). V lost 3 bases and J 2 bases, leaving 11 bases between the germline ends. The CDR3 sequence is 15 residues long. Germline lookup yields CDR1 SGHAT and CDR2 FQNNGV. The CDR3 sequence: CASSFGGRAYNEQFF. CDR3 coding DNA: TGTGCCAGCAGCTTTGGGGGGCGAGCCTACAATGAGCAGTTCTTC.

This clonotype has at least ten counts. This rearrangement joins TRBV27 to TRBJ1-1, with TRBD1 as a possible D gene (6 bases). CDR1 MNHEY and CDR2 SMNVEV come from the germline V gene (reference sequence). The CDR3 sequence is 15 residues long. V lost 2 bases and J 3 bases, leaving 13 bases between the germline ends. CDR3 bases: TGTGCCAGCAGTTTAATTTTAGGGGGGGACACTGAAGCTTTCTTT. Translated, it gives CASSLILGGDTEAFF.

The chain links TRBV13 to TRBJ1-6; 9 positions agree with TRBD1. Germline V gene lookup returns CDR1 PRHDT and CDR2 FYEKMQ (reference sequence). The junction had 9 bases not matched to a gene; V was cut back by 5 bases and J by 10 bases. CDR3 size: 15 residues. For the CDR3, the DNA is TGTGCCAGCAGCGAAGGGACAGGGAGGGAATCACCCCTCCACTTT. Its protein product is CASSEGTGRESPLHF. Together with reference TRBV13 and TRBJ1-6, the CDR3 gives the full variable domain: AAGVIQSPRHLIKEKRETATLKCYPIPRHDTVYWYQQGPGQDPQFLISFYEKMQSDKGSIPDRFSAQQFSDYHSELNMSSLELGDSALYFCASSEGTGRESPLHFGNGTRLTVT.

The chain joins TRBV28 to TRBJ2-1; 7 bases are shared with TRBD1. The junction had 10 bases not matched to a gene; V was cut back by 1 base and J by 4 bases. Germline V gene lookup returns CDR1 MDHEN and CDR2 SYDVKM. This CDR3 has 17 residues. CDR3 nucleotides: TGTGCCAGCAGTTTATATTCACAGGGGTCCCCTTACAATGAGCAGTTCTTC. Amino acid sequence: CASSLYSQGSPYNEQFF.

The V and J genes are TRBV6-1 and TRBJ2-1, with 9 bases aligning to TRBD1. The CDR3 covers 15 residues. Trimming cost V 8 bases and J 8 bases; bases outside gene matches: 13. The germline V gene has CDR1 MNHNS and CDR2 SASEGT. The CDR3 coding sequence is TGTGCCAGCCACCGAGATGGGACAGGGAGGGATGAGCAGTTCTTC. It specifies CASHRDGTGRDEQFF.